The present T cell receptor beta chain was sequenced within a study of T cells expressing NK-cell markers. The overall study: The study drew TCR beta repertoires from sorted CD3+CD56+NKG2C+, CD3+CD56+NKG2C- and CD3+CD56-NKG2C+ T cells. The study's findings and limits: Clones of NKG2C+ T cells that had expanded were of unclear HCMV specificity. Topping the CD3+CD56-NKG2C+ fraction as well were these clonotypes, in a handful of donors.

Reprocessing the 5' RACE reads, TCRdb reports a single entry for every CDR3 protein and omits DNA. The sample totals about 150,000 distinct CDR3 sequences; its top ten clones hold around a third. Concerning this clonotype itself: The antigen is unknown.

This TCR came from a woman in her 50s in good health. The sequencing sample was made of blood T cells: a sorted CD56 or NKG2C T cell subset, CD4+ or CD8+ T cells, or bulk PBMC T cells (not recorded which).

The CDR3 loop reads CASSLFPTTSTGELFF. The rearrangement joins TRBV5-4 to TRBJ2-2. The CDR3 runs 16 residues. CDR1 and CDR2 (germline): SGHNT, YYREEE (reference sequence). The entire variable domain, with the rest obtained from reference TRBV5-4 and TRBJ2-2, is as follows: ETGVTQSPTHLIKTRGQQVTLRCSSQSGHNTVSWYQQALGQGPQFIFQYYREEENGRGNFPPRFSGLQFPNYSSELNVNALELDDSALYLCASSLFPTTSTGELFFGEGSRLTVL.